A selection of T cell receptor beta chains follows, all from one sample in a study of CXCR3-negative and CXCR3-positive naive CD8 T cells. From its re-call of the 5' RACE reads, TCRdb lists each CDR3 protein once, without DNA. The specimen's table records approximately 74,000 distinct CDR3 sequences. The source material was naive CXCR3- CD8+ T cells from blood. The origin of the receptors is a human donor in good health. Some clones in this sample may be carry-over from other donors' samples. Each CDR3 is given with its conserved first and last residue. Each record gives: J gene, V gene, CDR3 protein.

J gene: TRBJ1-1
V gene: TRBV29-1
CDR3 protein: CSVEIFSQSLNTEAFF

J gene: TRBJ2-7
V gene: TRBV28
CDR3 protein: CASSLLRGDEQYF

J gene: TRBJ2-7
V gene: TRBV20-1
CDR3 protein: CSARQLAAGEQYF

J gene: TRBJ2-3
V gene: TRBV5-1
CDR3 protein: CASSFWASGSGTDTQYF

J gene: TRBJ1-2
V gene: TRBV4-1
CDR3 protein: CASSRPTGLGGYTF

J gene: TRBJ2-1
V gene: TRBV28
CDR3 protein: CASSRKALGTLYNEQFF

J gene: TRBJ2-2
V gene: TRBV7-9
CDR3 protein: CASSLDGAELFF

J gene: TRBJ2-1
V gene: TRBV7-9
CDR3 protein: CASSSYQIDYHNEQFF

J gene: TRBJ2-7
V gene: TRBV29-1
CDR3 protein: CSVTGQNYEQYF

J gene: TRBJ2-1
V gene: TRBV7-9
CDR3 protein: CASSLMETGCTSF

J gene: TRBJ2-3
V gene: TRBV4-3
CDR3 protein: CASSQDLGRGADTQYF

J gene: TRBJ2-1
V gene: TRBV20-1
CDR3 protein: CSANRPTYNEQFF

J gene: TRBJ2-5
V gene: TRBV27
CDR3 protein: CASSAGTSPQETQYF

J gene: TRBJ2-5
V gene: TRBV12-3/TRBV12-4
CDR3 protein: CASSPGLTQYF

J gene: TRBJ2-1
V gene: TRBV7-3
CDR3 protein: CASSLSAGGRDEQFF

J gene: TRBJ2-1
V gene: TRBV15
CDR3 protein: CATSRERDSPEQFF

J gene: TRBJ2-7
V gene: TRBV6-5
CDR3 protein: CASSYSDSLYEQYF

J gene: TRBJ2-7
V gene: TRBV12-3/TRBV12-4
CDR3 protein: CASSQTQDYSDEQYF

J gene: TRBJ2-7
V gene: TRBV29-1
CDR3 protein: CSVEDRRQPVF

J gene: TRBJ1-1
V gene: TRBV28
CDR3 protein: CASSYRTGDEAFF

J gene: TRBJ1-1
V gene: TRBV5-4
CDR3 protein: CASTWSSAGTEAFF

J gene: TRBJ2-3
V gene: TRBV28
CDR3 protein: CASSSGTSEDTQYF

J gene: TRBJ2-1
V gene: TRBV29-1
CDR3 protein: CSVLTSFYEQFF

J gene: TRBJ2-2
V gene: TRBV4-3
CDR3 protein: CASSQDNVGTGELFF

J gene: TRBJ2-3
V gene: TRBV9
CDR3 protein: CASSAGTLSTDTQYF

J gene: TRBJ2-5
V gene: TRBV20-1
CDR3 protein: CSAQGLGTQDWYQETQYF

J gene: TRBJ1-1
V gene: TRBV7-8
CDR3 protein: CASSLAGVFSTEAFF

J gene: TRBJ2-7
V gene: TRBV27
CDR3 protein: CASSFAPLAGGYEQYF

J gene: TRBJ2-1
V gene: TRBV20-1
CDR3 protein: CSAQGTGGFYEQFF

J gene: TRBJ1-2
V gene: TRBV29-1
CDR3 protein: CSVPGRLGYTF

J gene: TRBJ2-1
V gene: TRBV7-2
CDR3 protein: CASSLWGAGDNEQFF

J gene: TRBJ2-7
V gene: TRBV27
CDR3 protein: CASSNRSRDGTYEQYF

J gene: TRBJ2-1
V gene: TRBV10-3
CDR3 protein: CAISERAGEQFF

J gene: TRBJ1-2
V gene: TRBV6-2/TRBV6-3
CDR3 protein: CASSYSTEAGSSYTF

J gene: TRBJ2-5
V gene: TRBV6-5
CDR3 protein: CASSYSQGLGPGAYQETQYF

J gene: TRBJ2-7
V gene: TRBV6-5
CDR3 protein: CASRTRQLPNYEQYF

J gene: TRBJ2-5
V gene: TRBV10-3
CDR3 protein: CAISEVDQETQYF

J gene: TRBJ1-2
V gene: TRBV12-3/TRBV12-4
CDR3 protein: CASSLSRDRGEATRGYTF

J gene: TRBJ2-1
V gene: TRBV7-9
CDR3 protein: CASSLVSANNEQFF

J gene: TRBJ2-3
V gene: TRBV4-1
CDR3 protein: CASSQGPGTDTQYF

J gene: TRBJ2-1
V gene: TRBV6-2/TRBV6-3
CDR3 protein: CASSPPGLGPYYNEQFF

J gene: TRBJ2-5
V gene: TRBV15
CDR3 protein: CATSRRNRPRAQETQYF

J gene: TRBJ2-7
V gene: TRBV28
CDR3 protein: CASSFRGPLITSYEQYF

J gene: TRBJ2-3
V gene: TRBV12-3/TRBV12-4
CDR3 protein: CASSPEVGRTSTDTQYF

J gene: TRBJ2-1
V gene: TRBV5-5
CDR3 protein: CASTVTEGGLDEQFF

J gene: TRBJ2-7
V gene: TRBV7-2
CDR3 protein: CASSFSGRSEQYF

J gene: TRBJ2-1
V gene: TRBV29-1
CDR3 protein: CSVESPGPTAYF

J gene: TRBJ2-2
V gene: TRBV7-9
CDR3 protein: CASSLAEQINTGELFF

J gene: TRBJ2-7
V gene: TRBV12-3/TRBV12-4
CDR3 protein: CASSPVQGAAEQYF

J gene: TRBJ2-3
V gene: TRBV12-3/TRBV12-4
CDR3 protein: CASQSTGDTQYF

J gene: TRBJ2-1
V gene: TRBV4-2
CDR3 protein: CASSQGPAGGGSDNEQFF

J gene: TRBJ2-1
V gene: TRBV29-1
CDR3 protein: CSVVGGPDSYNEQFF

J gene: TRBJ2-1
V gene: TRBV28
CDR3 protein: CASSLAGTGRDNEQFF

J gene: TRBJ2-1
V gene: TRBV24-1
CDR3 protein: CATSDQRGKYNEQFF

J gene: TRBJ2-7
V gene: TRBV7-2
CDR3 protein: CASSFAGTGYYEQYF

J gene: TRBJ2-1
V gene: TRBV28
CDR3 protein: CASSLYVGRDYNEQFF

J gene: TRBJ2-3
V gene: TRBV7-8
CDR3 protein: CASSLRQGVGTDTQYF

J gene: TRBJ2-7
V gene: TRBV7-9
CDR3 protein: CASSTSSGEQYF

J gene: TRBJ2-5
V gene: TRBV20-1
CDR3 protein: CSARDEPTLEETQYF